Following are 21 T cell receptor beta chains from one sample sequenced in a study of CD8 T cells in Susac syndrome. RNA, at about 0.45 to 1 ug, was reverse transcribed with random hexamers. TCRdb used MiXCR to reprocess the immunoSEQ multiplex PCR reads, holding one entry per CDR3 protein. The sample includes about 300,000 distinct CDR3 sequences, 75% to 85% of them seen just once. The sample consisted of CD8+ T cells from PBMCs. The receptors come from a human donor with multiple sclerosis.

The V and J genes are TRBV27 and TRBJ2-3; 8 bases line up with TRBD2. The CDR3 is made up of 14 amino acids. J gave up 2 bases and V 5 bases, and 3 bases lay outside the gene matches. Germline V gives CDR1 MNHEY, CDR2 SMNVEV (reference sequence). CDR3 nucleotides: TGTGCCAGCAGTGCACTAGCGGCCACAGATACGCAGTATTTT. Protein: CASSALAATDTQYF.

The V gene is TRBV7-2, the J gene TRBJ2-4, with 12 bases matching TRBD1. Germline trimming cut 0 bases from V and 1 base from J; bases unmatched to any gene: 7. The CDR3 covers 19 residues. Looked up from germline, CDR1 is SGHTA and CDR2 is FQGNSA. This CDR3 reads CASSLAGTGGASAKNIQYF. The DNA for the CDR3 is TGTGCCAGCAGCTTAGCGGGGACAGGGGGCGCGTCGGCCAAAAACATTCAGTACTTC.

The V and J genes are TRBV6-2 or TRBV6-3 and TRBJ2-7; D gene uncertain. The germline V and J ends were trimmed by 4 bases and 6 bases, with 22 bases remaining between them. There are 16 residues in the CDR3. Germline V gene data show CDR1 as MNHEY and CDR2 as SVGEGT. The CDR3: CASSWFQETFLLEQYF. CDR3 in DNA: TGTGCCAGCAGTTGGTTCCAGGAAACTTTTCTGCTCGAGCAGTACTTC.

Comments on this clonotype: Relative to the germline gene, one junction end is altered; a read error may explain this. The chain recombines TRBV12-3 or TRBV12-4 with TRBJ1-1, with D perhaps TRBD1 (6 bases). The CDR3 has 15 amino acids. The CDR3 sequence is CASSFGQGPFRDASF. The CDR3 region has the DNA TGTGCCAGCAGTTTCGGTCAGGGGCCCTTCAGGGACGCTTCCTTT.

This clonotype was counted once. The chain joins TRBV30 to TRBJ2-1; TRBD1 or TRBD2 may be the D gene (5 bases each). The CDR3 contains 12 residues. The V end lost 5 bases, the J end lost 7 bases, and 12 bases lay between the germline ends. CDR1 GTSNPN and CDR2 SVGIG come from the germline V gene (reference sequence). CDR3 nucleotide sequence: TGTGCCTGGGCCGGGGCCAGAAATGAGCAGTTCTTC. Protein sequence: CAWAGARNEQFF.

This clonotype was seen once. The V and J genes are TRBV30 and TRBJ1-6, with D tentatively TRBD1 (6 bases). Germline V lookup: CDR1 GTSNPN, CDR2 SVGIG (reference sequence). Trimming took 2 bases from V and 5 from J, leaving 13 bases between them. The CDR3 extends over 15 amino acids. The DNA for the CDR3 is TGTGCCTGGAGTTACGGACAGTCAAATAATTCACCCCTCCACTTT. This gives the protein CAWSYGQSNNSPLHF.

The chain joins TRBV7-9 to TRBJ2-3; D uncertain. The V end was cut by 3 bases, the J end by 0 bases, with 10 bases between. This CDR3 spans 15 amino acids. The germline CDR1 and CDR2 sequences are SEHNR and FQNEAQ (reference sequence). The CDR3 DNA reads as TGTGCCAGCAGCTTTCCTGGGCTCAGCACAGATACGCAGTATTTT. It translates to CASSFPGLSTDTQYF.

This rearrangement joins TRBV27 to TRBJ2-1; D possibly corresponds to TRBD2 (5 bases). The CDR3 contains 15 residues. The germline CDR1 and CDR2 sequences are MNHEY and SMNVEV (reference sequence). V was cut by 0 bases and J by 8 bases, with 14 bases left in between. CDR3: CASSLSIRGVDEQFF. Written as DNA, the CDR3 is TGTGCCAGCAGTTTATCGATCCGGGGAGTCGATGAGCAGTTCTTC.

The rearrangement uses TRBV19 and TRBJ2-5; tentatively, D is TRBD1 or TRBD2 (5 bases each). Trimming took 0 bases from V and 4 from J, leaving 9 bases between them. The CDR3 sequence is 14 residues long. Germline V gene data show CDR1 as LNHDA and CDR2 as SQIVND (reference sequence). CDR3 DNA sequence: TGTGCCAGTAGTATAGAGGGACGGGGAGAGACCCAGTACTTC. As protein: CASSIEGRGETQYF.

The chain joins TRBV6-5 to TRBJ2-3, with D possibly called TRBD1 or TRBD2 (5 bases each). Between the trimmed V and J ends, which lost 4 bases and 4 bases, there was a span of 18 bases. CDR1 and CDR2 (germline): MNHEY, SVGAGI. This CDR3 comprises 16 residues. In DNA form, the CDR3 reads TGTGCCAGCAGTTTCGGCTGGGACCAACGGGCAGATACGCAGTATTTT. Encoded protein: CASSFGWDQRADTQYF.

DNA for the CDR3: TGTGCCAGCAGCGGACAGGGGTATAGCAATCAGCCCCAGCATTTT. Translation gives CASSGQGYSNQPQHF. The chain combines TRBV7-2 with TRBJ1-5, with 9 bases lining up with TRBD1. The CDR3 has 15 residues. V dropped 5 bases and J dropped 0; count of bases not matched to a gene: 2. Looked up from germline, CDR1 is SGHTA and CDR2 is FQGNSA.

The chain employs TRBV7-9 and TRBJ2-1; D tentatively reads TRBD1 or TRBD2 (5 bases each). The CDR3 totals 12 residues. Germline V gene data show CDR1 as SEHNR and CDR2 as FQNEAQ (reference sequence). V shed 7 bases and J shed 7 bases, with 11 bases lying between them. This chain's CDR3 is CASNLWGNEQFF. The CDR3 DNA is TGTGCCAGCAACTTGTGGGGGAATGAGCAGTTCTTC.

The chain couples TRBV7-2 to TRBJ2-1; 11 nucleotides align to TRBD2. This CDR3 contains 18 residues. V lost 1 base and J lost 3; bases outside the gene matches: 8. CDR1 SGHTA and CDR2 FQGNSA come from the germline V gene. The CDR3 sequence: CASSLGPTGTSGYNEQFF. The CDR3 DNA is TGTGCCAGCAGCTTAGGGCCGACCGGGACTAGCGGCTACAATGAGCAGTTCTTC. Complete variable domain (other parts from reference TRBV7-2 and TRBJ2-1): GAGVSQSPSNKVTEKGKDVELRCDPISGHTALYWYRQSLGQGLEFLIYFQGNSAPDKSGLPSDRFSAERTGGSVSTLTIQRTQQEDSAVYLCASSLGPTGTSGYNEQFFGPGTRLTVL.

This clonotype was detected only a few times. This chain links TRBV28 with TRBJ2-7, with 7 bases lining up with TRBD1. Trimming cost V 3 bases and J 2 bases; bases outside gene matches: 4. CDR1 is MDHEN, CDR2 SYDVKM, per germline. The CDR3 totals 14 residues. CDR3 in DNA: TGTGCCAGCAGTTTTTCGACAGGGACCTACGAGCAGTACTTC. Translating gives CASSFSTGTYEQYF.

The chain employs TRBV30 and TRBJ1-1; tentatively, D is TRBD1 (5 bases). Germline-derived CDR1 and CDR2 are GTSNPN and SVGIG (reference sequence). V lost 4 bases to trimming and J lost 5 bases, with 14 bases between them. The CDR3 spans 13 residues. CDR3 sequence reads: CAWNEGTTTEAFF. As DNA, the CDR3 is TGTGCCTGGAATGAGGGGACGACTACTGAAGCTTTCTTT. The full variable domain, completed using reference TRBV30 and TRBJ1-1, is SQTIHQWPATLVQPVGSPLSLECTVEGTSNPNLYWYRQAAGRGLQLLFYSVGIGQISSEVPQNLSASRPQDRQFILSSKKLLLSDSGFYLCAWNEGTTTEAFFGQGTRLTVV.

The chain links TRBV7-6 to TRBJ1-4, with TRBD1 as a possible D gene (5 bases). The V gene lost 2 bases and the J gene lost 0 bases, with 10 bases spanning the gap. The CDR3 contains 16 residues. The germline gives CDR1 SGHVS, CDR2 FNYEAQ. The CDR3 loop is CASSLLGEATNEKLFF. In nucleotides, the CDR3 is TGTGCCAGCAGCTTACTGGGGGAGGCAACTAATGAAAAACTGTTTTTT.

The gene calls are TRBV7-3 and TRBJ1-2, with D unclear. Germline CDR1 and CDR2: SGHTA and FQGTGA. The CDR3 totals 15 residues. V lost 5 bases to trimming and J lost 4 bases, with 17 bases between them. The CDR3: CASSPDGSDLYGYTF. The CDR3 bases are TGTGCCAGCAGCCCGGACGGGAGCGACCTCTATGGCTACACCTTC.

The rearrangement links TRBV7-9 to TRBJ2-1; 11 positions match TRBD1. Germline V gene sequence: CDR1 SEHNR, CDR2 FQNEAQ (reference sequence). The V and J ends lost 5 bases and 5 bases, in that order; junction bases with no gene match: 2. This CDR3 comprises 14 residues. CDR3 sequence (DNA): TGTGCCAGCAGCCTGGGACAGGGGGACAATGAGCAGTTCTTC. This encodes CASSLGQGDNEQFF.

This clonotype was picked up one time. The chain's CDR3 is CASLFSGQYF. CDR3 in DNA: TGTGCCAGCCTCTTCTCGGGGCAGTACTTC. The V and J genes are TRBV28 and TRBJ2-7; D gene uncertain. Germline V gene sequence: CDR1 MDHEN, CDR2 SYDVKM. Trimming pared 8 bases from V and 9 bases from J, leaving 11 bases between. The CDR3 length is 10 residues. Combining the CDR3 with reference TRBV28 and TRBJ2-7 gives the whole variable domain DVKVTQSSRYLVKRTGEKVFLECVQDMDHENMFWYRQDPGLGLRLIYFSYDVKMKEKGDIPEGYSVSREKKERFSLILESASTNQTSMYLCASLFSGQYFGPGTRLTVT.

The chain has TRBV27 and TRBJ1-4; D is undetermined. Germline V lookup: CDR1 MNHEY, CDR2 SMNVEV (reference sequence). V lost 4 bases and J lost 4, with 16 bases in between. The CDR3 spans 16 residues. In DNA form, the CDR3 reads TGTGCCAGCAGTTCCGGGTCCCTCTTGGGTAATGAAAAACTGTTTTTT. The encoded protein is CASSSGSLLGNEKLFF. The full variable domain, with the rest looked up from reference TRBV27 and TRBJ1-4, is EAQVTQNPRYLITVTGKKLTVTCSQNMNHEYMSWYRQDPGLGLRQIYYSMNVEVTDKGDVPEGYKVSRKEKRNFPLILESPSPNQTSLYFCASSSGSLLGNEKLFFGSGTQLSVL.

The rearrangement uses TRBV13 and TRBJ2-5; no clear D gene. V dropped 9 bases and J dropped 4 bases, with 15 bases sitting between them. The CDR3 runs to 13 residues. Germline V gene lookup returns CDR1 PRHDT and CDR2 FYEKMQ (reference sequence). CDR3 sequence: CARRPIGRETQYF. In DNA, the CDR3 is TGTGCCAGGCGACCCATTGGGCGAGAGACCCAGTACTTC.